This T cell receptor beta chain comes out of a study of shared clonotypes between healthy human individuals. The repertoire was sequenced with immunoSEQ multiplex PCR; TCRdb's copy has only in-frame clones and lacks some. The data show around 1.9 million clones, 85% to 95% seen once. The length of the CDR3 is 15 residues. Germline V lookup: CDR1 SGHTS, CDR2 YDEGEE. V dropped 2 bases and J dropped 3 bases, with 15 bases sitting between them. Terminally differentiated effector memory CD45RA+ cells were excluded by CCR7 positive selection of CD45RO-negative cells. Points on this clone: Its antigen remains unidentified.

The study, taken as a whole, reports: Non-shared clonotypes had lower generation probabilities than clonotypes shared by all four sorted-subset donors.

This TCR derives from a man aged 18 to 30 in good health. Some clones in this sample may be carry-over from other donors' samples. Sample: naive CD8+ T cells from PBMCs. This chain uses TRBV5-8 with TRBJ2-7, with a possible D match to TRBD2 (6 bases). The CDR3 loop is CASSFGRDLDYEQYF. As DNA, the CDR3 is TGTGCCAGCAGCTTTGGGCGGGACCTAGACTACGAGCAGTACTTC.